This TCR beta chain was captured in a study of OX40 agonist ivuxolimab in advanced cancers. Across the whole study: Ivuxolimab, an agonist antibody against OX40 (CD134), was given to patients.

As concerns this clone: Antigen specificity is unknown. A junction end diverges from the germline sequence, so it may reflect a read error.

The CDR3 is made up of 13 amino acids. Germline CDR1 is MNHNS and CDR2 is SASEGT. Study-level findings and limits: At 0.1 to 3.0 mg/kg, CD4+ and CD8+ blood T cells expanded clonally by week 6. Expanded clones tended on average to be more numerous among CD8+ T cells than CD4+. Expanded peripheral T cell antigen specificity was not determined.

Only in-frame clones appear in the TCRdb table, and some are missing; sequencing was by immunoSEQ multiplex PCR. This sample has about 110,000 clones; 90% occur once, and the top ten carry around 0.47%. The sequence came from an adult with an advanced solid tumor such as melanoma, head and neck, liver or kidney cancer. Here the sequenced sample was CD4+ or CD8+ T cells sorted from blood, taken in a trial of the OX40 agonist ivuxolimab. The genes are TRBV6-1 and TRBJ2-7; D gene ambiguous. In nucleotides, the CDR3 is TGTGCCAGCAGGGAAGATCGTCGTTACGAGCAGTACTTC. This sequence encodes CASREDRRYEQYF.